One and the same sample provided the 29 T cell receptor beta chains below, sequenced in a study of response to subunit inactivated influenza vaccine. TCRdb processed the RT-PCR reads anew with MiXCR; each CDR3 protein has one entry. The repertoire includes some 500,000 distinct CDR3 sequences, 25% of them detected once, and approximately 1.9% sits in the top ten. The specimen comprised CD4+ T cells sorted from PBMCs, sampled 5 days after vaccination. All receptors derive from a man in his forties or fifties who received an inactivated influenza vaccine.

The rearrangement uses TRBV20-1 and TRBJ2-3; D may match TRBD1 or TRBD2 (5 bases each). Germline lookup yields CDR1 DFQATT and CDR2 SNEGSKA (reference sequence). This CDR3 has 16 amino acids. The V end lost 4 bases, the J end lost 6 bases, and 23 bases lay between the germline ends. DNA for the CDR3: TGCAGTGCTATTAGGCTCCGGGACCTACCGGAGGATACGCAGTATTTT. Amino acids: CSAIRLRDLPEDTQYF.

The CDR3 protein is CASSLTADNEKLFF. CDR3 nucleotide sequence: TGCGCCAGCAGCCTTACGGCCGATAATGAAAAACTGTTTTTT. The chain carries TRBV4-3 and TRBJ1-4; no firm D call. CDR3 length: 14 amino acids. Trimming took 4 bases from V and 4 from J, leaving 10 bases between them. Germline loops: CDR1 LGHNA, CDR2 YSLEER.

This clonotype occurred a few times. V is TRBV24-1 and J is TRBJ2-3; D could derive from TRBD1 or TRBD2 (6 bases each). The CDR3 is 15 amino acids. V lost 5 bases to trimming and J lost 2 bases, with 13 bases between them. Germline values: CDR1 KGHDR, CDR2 SFDVKD. This CDR3 is CATSGPGGPTDTQYF. The CDR3 DNA is TGTGCCACCAGTGGCCCCGGGGGCCCCACAGATACGCAGTATTTT.

This rearrangement joins TRBV5-1 to TRBJ2-3, with 8 bases identical to TRBD1. CDR3 size: 16 residues. CDR1 is SGHRS and CDR2 is YFSETQ in the germline V gene. J was trimmed by 2 bases and V by 0 bases; bases with no gene match: 5. The CDR3 loop is CASSLEGDRTTDTQYF. CDR3 DNA sequence: TGCGCCAGCAGCTTGGAGGGGGACAGGACCACAGATACGCAGTATTTT.

This clonotype has more than one count but fewer than ten. The chain links TRBV20-1 to TRBJ2-1, with D possibly TRBD2 on 6 matching bases. The CDR3 contains 11 residues. CDR1 is DFQATT, CDR2 SNEGSKA, per germline (reference sequence). V gave up 7 bases and J gave up 4 bases, with 8 bases separating them. CDR3 protein: CSGEVYNEQFF. DNA of the CDR3: TGCAGTGGGGAGGTTTACAATGAGCAGTTCTTC.

This clonotype was picked up a small number of times. This sequence joins TRBV12-3 or TRBV12-4 and TRBJ2-2; D not certain. The V end was cut by 2 bases, the J end by 7 bases, with 8 bases between. The CDR3 is made up of 13 amino acids. Here the CDR3 reads CASSLWHSGELFF. The DNA of the CDR3 is TGTGCCAGCAGTTTATGGCATAGCGGGGAGCTGTTTTTT.

The genes are TRBV20-1 and TRBJ2-7; TRBD2 agrees at 10 bases. Germline trimming cut 5 bases from V and 0 bases from J; bases unmatched to any gene: 4. CDR3 length: 14 residues. From germline, CDR1 is DFQATT and CDR2 SNEGSKA (reference sequence). CDR3 loop: CSAARTSGSYEQYF. The CDR3 DNA reads TGCAGTGCTGCTCGGACTAGCGGCTCCTACGAGCAGTACTTC.

The chain couples TRBV5-1 to TRBJ1-2, with TRBD1 identical over 7 bases. Germline V gene sequence: CDR1 SGHRS, CDR2 YFSETQ. V lost 3 bases to trimming and J lost 10 bases; unmatched junction nucleotides: 18. The CDR3 is 16 residues long. In DNA form, the CDR3 reads TGCGCCAGCAGCTCCCTCTTTCGAGGGGACAGTTGGGTCTACACCTTC. Translated, it gives CASSSLFRGDSWVYTF.

V usage is TRBV29-1 and J usage is TRBJ2-6; D perhaps matches TRBD2 (6 bases). V gave up 6 bases and J gave up 0 bases, with 15 bases separating them. Looked up from germline, CDR1 is SQVTM and CDR2 is ANQGSEA. The CDR3 runs to 16 residues. The DNA of the CDR3 is TGCAGCGTCGGGCGGGGCGGATTCTCTGGGGCCAACGTCCTGACTTTC. Translating it yields CSVGRGGFSGANVLTF.

This clonotype appeared a few times. This chain connects TRBV7-3 to TRBJ1-5; D gene unclear. Germline CDR1 reads SGHTA; CDR2 reads FQGTGA. There are 19 residues in the CDR3. Trimming left V 10 bases short and J 2 bases short, with 30 bases between. CDR3 sequence (DNA): TGTGCCACCATGTCAGGAGAGGCTTATATTAGAAGGGGCAATCAGCCCCAGCATTTT. Translated: CATMSGEAYIRRGNQPQHF.

This clonotype has only a few counts. The chain joins TRBV5-5 to TRBJ2-3, with 9 bases fitting TRBD1. Trimming at V came to 4 bases and at J to 5 bases, leaving 8 bases not matched to a gene. The CDR3 covers 15 residues. From germline, CDR1 is SGHKS and CDR2 YYEKEE (reference sequence). The CDR3 loop reads CASSQTGGSGDTQYF. For the CDR3, the DNA is TGTGCCAGCAGCCAAACAGGGGGCTCTGGAGATACGCAGTATTTT.

V usage is TRBV12-3 or TRBV12-4 and J usage is TRBJ1-2; no clear D gene. This CDR3 is built from 15 residues. V shed 2 bases and J shed 5 bases, with 15 bases lying between them. The CDR3 sequence is CASSLLPDGAYGYTF. The CDR3 DNA reads TGTGCCAGCAGTTTACTCCCGGACGGTGCGTATGGCTACACCTTC.

This clonotype was observed a few times. This chain uses TRBV20-1 with TRBJ2-3; D unclear. CDR1 is DFQATT, CDR2 SNEGSKA, per germline (reference sequence). This CDR3 region has 15 residues. Trimming took off 6 bases at V and 3 bases at J, with 19 bases between the two ends. The CDR3 loop reads CSAMERVADTDTQYF. The CDR3 DNA reads TGCAGTGCCATGGAAAGGGTGGCTGATACAGATACGCAGTATTTT.

This clonotype was picked up a small number of times. The chain links TRBV6-2 or TRBV6-3 to TRBJ2-7; D call uncertain. With 7 bases removed from V and 2 bases from J, the gap between germline ends came to 9 bases. From germline, CDR1 is MNHEY and CDR2 SVGEGT. The CDR3 length is 12 residues. CDR3 amino acids: CASTGQTYEQYF. The CDR3 DNA follows: TGTGCCAGCACCGGCCAAACCTACGAGCAGTACTTC.

This rearrangement joins TRBV2 to TRBJ2-7, with a tentative D call TRBD1 (7 bases). CDR1 SNHLY and CDR2 FYNNEI come from the germline V gene. The ends were cut back, 7 bases at V and 2 bases at J, with 12 bases in the middle. The CDR3 has 13 amino acids. The CDR3 loop is CASKSGGTYEQYF. DNA for the CDR3: TGTGCCAGCAAATCAGGGGGGACCTACGAGCAGTACTTC.

This clonotype has just a few counts. The genes are TRBV12-3 or TRBV12-4 and TRBJ1-4, with D maybe TRBD1 (5 bases). V was cut by 6 bases and J by 2 bases, with 13 bases left in between. This CDR3 is 15 amino acids long. CDR3 sequence reads: CASSPRVLTNEKLFF. The CDR3 region has the DNA TGTGCCAGCAGCCCCAGGGTGCTGACTAATGAAAAACTGTTTTTT.

V is TRBV10-3 and J is TRBJ2-3, with TRBD2 as a possible D gene (5 bases). CDR1 and CDR2 (germline): ENHRY, SYGVKD. Trimming took off 11 bases at V and 4 bases at J, with 13 bases between the two ends. This CDR3 spans 12 amino acids. CDR3 sequence: CAASEGADTQYF. Here the CDR3 DNA reads TGTGCCGCCTCTGAGGGCGCAGATACGCAGTATTTT.

This clonotype has a handful of counts. The chain uses TRBV27 and TRBJ2-7; D uncertain. Between the trimmed V and J ends, which lost 2 bases and 3 bases, there was a span of 8 bases. Germline-derived CDR1 and CDR2 are MNHEY and SMNVEV (reference sequence). This CDR3 region has 13 residues. The CDR3 protein is CASSLTPHYEQYF. CDR3 nucleotides: TGTGCCAGCAGTTTAACACCCCACTACGAGCAGTACTTC.

A word on this clonotype: One end of the junction is discordant with germline, which a read error may explain. For the CDR3, the DNA is TGTGCTACCAGTCGACGCCCGGGAAACACCATATATTTT. Protein: CATSRRPGNTIYF. The chain links TRBV15 to TRBJ1-3, with unresolved D. CDR3 length: 13 amino acids. From germline, CDR1 is LNHNV and CDR2 YYDKDF (reference sequence).

This clonotype occurred a few times. The rearrangement joins TRBV12-3 or TRBV12-4 to TRBJ2-2; D not resolved. Trimming left V 3 bases short and J 3 bases short, with 5 bases between. This CDR3 spans 13 amino acids. DNA of the CDR3: TGTGCCAGCAGTTTCGGGTACACCGGGGAGCTGTTTTTT. It is translated as CASSFGYTGELFF.

This clonotype appeared a few times. V is TRBV7-9 and J is TRBJ1-2; 7 bases fit TRBD1. CDR3 size: 12 residues. Per germline, CDR1 SEHNR and CDR2 FQNEAQ (reference sequence). J was trimmed by 8 bases and V by 6 bases; bases with no gene match: 6. The CDR3 DNA reads as TGTGCCAGCAGATCATACAGGGGCGGCTACACCTTC. Translation: CASRSYRGGYTF.

This clonotype was seen more than once but under ten times. This rearrangement joins TRBV20-1 to TRBJ2-7; the D gene is possibly TRBD2 (5 bases). The CDR3 sequence is 13 residues long. Germline CDR1 is DFQATT and CDR2 is SNEGSKA (reference sequence). Trimming took off 3 bases at V and 0 bases at J, with 9 bases between the two ends. CDR3 nucleotide sequence: TGCAGTGCTAGCCCCGGGATCTCCTACGAGCAGTACTTC. Amino acids: CSASPGISYEQYF.

The chain combines TRBV20-1 with TRBJ1-1, with D possibly matching TRBD1 (5 bases). Germline V CDR1 and CDR2: DFQATT, SNEGSKA (reference sequence). The CDR3 totals 14 residues. Trimming left V 6 bases short and J 1 base short, with 15 bases between. CDR3 amino acids: CSAPGGDGNTEAFF. As DNA, the CDR3 is TGCAGTGCCCCTGGGGGGGATGGGAACACTGAAGCTTTCTTT.

Only a few counts were recorded for this clonotype. The chain carries TRBV6-1 and TRBJ2-2; 8 nucleotides align to TRBD1. Germline loops: CDR1 MNHNS, CDR2 SASEGT. The CDR3 has 13 residues. V lost 3 bases, J lost 7 bases, and 1 base stayed unmatched. CDR3 sequence: CASSDGQGGELFF. The CDR3 nucleotides read TGTGCCAGCAGTGATGGACAGGGCGGGGAGCTGTTTTTT.

The chain is built from TRBV12-3 or TRBV12-4 and TRBJ2-2; possibly TRBD1 or TRBD2 for D (5 bases each). CDR3 length equals 15 residues. The germline V and J ends were trimmed by 6 bases and 5 bases, with 16 bases remaining between them. The DNA of the CDR3 is TGTGCCAGCAGGCTCGGGACCGAAGGGACCGGGGAGCTGTTTTTT. Protein: CASRLGTEGTGELFF.

J is TRBJ1-1 and V is TRBV30; 10 nucleotides match TRBD1. J gave up 5 bases and V 0 bases, and 12 bases lay outside the gene matches. The CDR3 spans 17 residues. Germline assignment: CDR1 GTSNPN and CDR2 SVGIG (reference sequence). The CDR3 spells CAWSVQSDRGQRTEAFF. CDR3 bases: TGTGCCTGGAGTGTCCAATCAGACAGGGGGCAAAGGACTGAAGCTTTCTTT.

This clonotype has only a few counts. V is TRBV12-3 or TRBV12-4 and J is TRBJ2-2, with no clear D. The CDR3 consists of 14 residues. V lost 3 bases, J lost 6 bases, and 11 bases lay in between. The CDR3: CASSFKQSSGELFF. Here the CDR3 DNA reads TGTGCCAGCAGTTTTAAACAGAGTTCCGGGGAGCTGTTTTTT.

V and J are TRBV2 and TRBJ2-3; 7 bases are shared with TRBD2. Germline V gene data show CDR1 as SNHLY and CDR2 as FYNNEI. This CDR3 comprises 15 residues. V gave up 6 bases and J gave up 3 bases; unmatched junction bases: 9. The CDR3 nucleotides are TGTGCCAGCAGAGAATCCCTCGGGGGGACAGATACGCAGTATTTT. This codes for CASRESLGGTDTQYF.

The rearrangement joins TRBV6-1 to TRBJ2-1, with 10 bases lining up with TRBD1. CDR1 and CDR2 (germline): MNHNS, SASEGT. This CDR3 is 14 amino acids long. The J segment lost 7 bases and the V segment lost 6 bases, leaving 6 bases of the junction unmatched. CDR3 residues: CASRIWDRGNEQFF. The DNA of the CDR3 is TGTGCCAGCAGGATATGGGACAGGGGTAATGAGCAGTTCTTC.